The entry below describes one T cell receptor beta chain. The junction had 6 bases not matched to a gene; V was cut back by 6 bases and J by 0 bases. The length of the CDR3 is 15 residues. Germline V CDR1 and CDR2: MDHEN, SYDVKM. The sample belongs to a study of blood T cell repertoires in COVID-19. Only in-frame clones appear in the TCRdb table, and some are missing; sequencing was by immunoSEQ multiplex PCR. The data contain 450,000 to 500,000 clones, 87% of them singletons. The sequence was collected from a woman younger than 30 who had recovered from COVID-19. The chain links TRBV28 to TRBJ1-1, with 8 bases aligning to TRBD1. Sample: PBMCs or T cells enriched from blood (not recorded which). The CDR3 protein is CASRDRETLNTEAFF. The DNA of the CDR3 is TGTGCCAGCAGGGACAGGGAAACGTTGAACACTGAAGCTTTCTTT.